This T cell receptor beta chain was retrieved from a study of cytomegalovirus exposure and HLA in healthy donors. Primers included in the PCR were 60 Vbeta and 13 Jbeta primers. Sequencing was performed with immunoSEQ multiplex PCR; in TCRdb, only in-frame clones are kept and a portion is missing. The table records 150,000 to 200,000 clones, 70% to 80% of them present only once. Healthy bone marrow donors made up the cohort. The sequencing sample was made of PBMCs. The clonotype comes from a male donor in good health and CMV-seronegative.

In nucleotides, the CDR3 is TGTGCCAGCAGTCATAGCGGGAGTCCAGATACGCAGTATTTT. Translation: CASSHSGSPDTQYF. This chain uses TRBV28 with TRBJ2-3, with 9 bases matching TRBD2. The germline V gene has CDR1 MDHEN and CDR2 SYDVKM. This CDR3 region has 14 residues. V gave up 5 bases and J gave up 4 bases; unmatched junction bases: 4.